The present T cell receptor (beta chain) was sequenced within a study of CD8 T cells in ankylosing spondylitis (dated by TCRdb to between 2016 and 2019). The study in broad terms: To find TCR variants linked to disease, the study profiled T cell receptor beta repertoires in ankylosing spondylitis patients and healthy donors. The full study cohort was made up of 25 to 30 ankylosing spondylitis patients and 108 healthy donors. Peripheral blood was sampled, and synovial fluid was also collected from ankylosing spondylitis patients. Here is what the overall study found, with its caveats: The disease-linked clones showed a CD8+ phenotype and occurred at relatively low frequencies in peripheral blood. Some of the motif variants had been reported before in the synovial fluid and blood of reactive arthritis patients, a finding that suggests common disease-initiation mechanisms. Blood from ankylosing spondylitis patients appeared to be characterized by a TCR beta motif made up of seven or eight highly homologous amino acid variants. Significant enrichment of the disease-linked clones was reported in matched synovial fluid samples from ankylosing spondylitis patients.

Instrument used: Illumina HiSeq 2500. Quantitative 5'-RACE with molecular barcodes was the method used to prepare the TCR beta libraries. On the authors' methods: A new computational method, built on a probabilistic model of VDJ rearrangement, was used to identify disease-linked TCR variants. Using fastp trimming at Q25 and MiXCR clonotype assembly, TCRdb reanalyzed the public sequencing data and kept in-frame beta chains. Every CDR3 protein is listed once, alongside the most common genes and DNA of its rows. TCRdb's processing, not the study's, gives the V and J calls here. For this sample there are about 130,000 distinct CDR3 sequences; just under 7.5% appear just once. Clones ranked in the top ten supply around 12% of the sample. Trimming takes 10 bases from V and 0 bases from J, and the germline ends sit 18 bases apart. Counted from cysteine to phenylalanine, this CDR3 has 15 amino acids. The kept DNA is CDR3 alone, 45 bases in frame from the first base. For CDR1 and CDR2, the germline V gene (reference sequence) lists MNHEY and SMNVEV.

The table lists this clonotype with a few counts. This receptor's antigen is unknown. No quality values exist for individual bases; no much larger clone is one base distant. Sequencing was done on a sample of blood, either unsorted or a sorted T cell fraction (not recorded which). The rearranged segments are TRBV27 and TRBJ1-1; the D segment cannot be called with confidence. This receptor was taken from a female donor with ankylosing spondylitis or in good health (not recorded which). For the CDR3, the sequence is CATLPIGRMNTEAFF. The nucleotide sequence is TGTGCCACCCTCCCCATCGGACGCATGAACACTGAAGCTTTCTTT.